The TCR beta chain described here comes from a study of blood T cell repertoires in COVID-19. Looking at the study overall: PBMCs, B-cell-depleted T cells, or T cells provided the cDNA or gDNA that made up the material.

In the authors' workflow: Reference gene primer amplification in the assay estimated nucleated cell counts. Clones were sequenced by immunoSEQ multiplex PCR, and TCRdb holds only the in-frame ones, with some missing. V, J and clone size derive from that table, while D and trimming were established from the DNA sequence. The data hold 250,000 to 350,000 clones, with around 90% observed a single time. There are 16 residues in the CDR3. Trimming removed 6 bases from V and 2 bases from J, with 19 bases in between. Germline lookup yields CDR1 SNHLY and CDR2 FYNNEI. V gene TRBV2 combines with J gene TRBJ2-5; possibly TRBD1 for D (6 bases). Sequenced input: peripheral blood. This receptor was obtained from a woman aged 40 to 50 who had recovered from COVID-19. The CDR3 loop reads CASSPLLTGEQETQYF. CDR3 DNA sequence: TGTGCCAGCAGCCCCTTACTGACAGGTGAACAAGAGACCCAGTACTTC. The full variable domain, its missing parts supplied by reference TRBV2 and TRBJ2-5, is EPEVTQTPSHQVTQMGQEVILRCVPISNHLYFYWYRQILGQKVEFLVSFYNNEISEKSEIFDDQFSVERPDGSNFTLKIRSTKLEDSAMYFCASSPLLTGEQETQYFGPGTRLLVL.